Listed here are 13 T cell receptor beta chains from one sample, sequenced in a study of T-cell reconstitution after alpha-beta-depleted transplantation in children. Unique molecular identifiers were used to barcode this TCRbeta library. TCRdb fed the PCR reads into MiXCR, producing one record per CDR3 protein. The table shows some 200,000 distinct CDR3 sequences, with about 6.4% occurring only once. Sequencing used PBMCs from the stem cell graft donor, obtained from the stem cell graft. These receptors all stem from a human donor who donated a stem cell graft to a child with Wiskott-Aldrich syndrome.

This clonotype was seen ten or more times. This chain connects TRBV24-1 to TRBJ2-5; no clear D. The V and J ends lost 1 base and 0 bases respectively, with 2 bases between them. From germline, CDR1 is KGHDR and CDR2 SFDVKD. The CDR3 length is 13 residues. CDR3 coding DNA: TGTGCCACCAGTGATTTTAACCAAGAGACCCAGTACTTC. This codes for CATSDFNQETQYF.

This clonotype was recorded at least ten times. The rearrangement links TRBV12-3 or TRBV12-4 to TRBJ1-3, with TRBD1 identical over 11 bases. J lost 3 bases, V lost 5 bases, and 3 bases had no gene match. The CDR3 runs 15 residues. The CDR3 DNA sequence: TGTGCCAGCAGTGGACAGGGGGCTTATGGAAACACCATATATTTT. As protein: CASSGQGAYGNTIYF.

The V and J genes are TRBV18 and TRBJ2-7, with 8 bases identical to TRBD2. This CDR3 region has 17 residues. The J segment lost 2 bases and the V segment lost 0 bases, leaving 9 bases of the junction unmatched. Germline V lookup: CDR1 KGHSH, CDR2 LQKENI. The CDR3 sequence is CASSPPFPSGHTYEQYF. CDR3 sequence (DNA): TGTGCCAGCTCACCACCGTTCCCTAGCGGGCATACCTACGAGCAGTACTTC.

The V gene is TRBV5-1, the J gene TRBJ2-3; 7 bases are a match to TRBD2. There are 18 residues in the CDR3. With 0 bases clipped from V and 1 base from J, the junction kept 11 bases outside the gene matches. Germline V CDR1 and CDR2: SGHRS, YFSETQ. The CDR3 region has the DNA TGCGCCAGCAGCTTGGTGGGCCTAGCGGAGGGAGGCACAGATACGCAGTATTTT. Its translation is CASSLVGLAEGGTDTQYF.

Many counts were recorded for this clonotype. The chain employs TRBV20-1 and TRBJ1-5, with TRBD1 matching 8 bases. Germline CDR1 reads DFQATT; CDR2 reads SNEGSKA (reference sequence). The CDR3 is 14 amino acids. V gave up 1 base and J gave up 6 bases; unmatched junction bases: 5. The CDR3 DNA reads TGCAGTGCTAGAGCAGGGGGCATCAGTCAGCCCCAGCATTTT. Translated: CSARAGGISQPQHF.

This clonotype was seen ten or more times. The CDR3 loop reads CASSGKTAQYF. The CDR3 region has the DNA TGCGCCAGCAGCGGAAAGACAGCGCAGTACTTC. This rearrangement joins TRBV5-1 to TRBJ2-7, with TRBD1 as a possible D gene (5 bases). The V end was cut by 4 bases, the J end by 9 bases, with 11 bases between. CDR1 and CDR2 from the germline V gene are SGHRS and YFSETQ. The CDR3 is 11 amino acids.

This clonotype has a handful of counts. This chain links TRBV7-6 with TRBJ2-5, with D possibly called TRBD1 or TRBD2 (5 bases each). The germline gives CDR1 SGHVS, CDR2 FNYEAQ. The CDR3 totals 12 residues. Trimming shortened V by 3 bases and J by 4 bases, and 6 bases separated the two germline ends. The CDR3 nucleotides are TGTGCCAGCAGCTTGGGGACAGAGACCCAGTACTTC. Encoded protein: CASSLGTETQYF.

This clonotype has ten or more counts. The V gene is TRBV7-8, the J gene TRBJ1-1; 7 bases line up with TRBD1. V dropped 3 bases and J dropped 3; count of bases not matched to a gene: 1. Germline CDR1 reads SGHVS; CDR2 reads FQNEAQ. The CDR3 extends over 13 amino acids. Here the CDR3 reads CASSFDRDTEAFF. The CDR3, as DNA: TGTGCCAGCAGCTTTGACAGGGACACTGAAGCTTTCTTT.

This clonotype has at least ten counts. The chain joins TRBV29-1 to TRBJ2-7, with D possibly TRBD1 on 5 matching bases. Per germline, CDR1 SQVTM and CDR2 ANQGSEA. V shed 7 bases and J shed 3 bases, with 13 bases lying between them. CDR3 length: 12 amino acids. The CDR3 spells CSAADSSYEQYF. The CDR3 DNA reads TGCAGCGCCGCCGACAGTAGCTACGAGCAGTACTTC.

CDR3 region: CASTHVGTRSSYEQYF. The DNA for the CDR3 is TGTGCCAGCACCCACGTCGGGACCAGAAGCTCCTACGAGCAGTACTTC. J is TRBJ2-7 and V is TRBV12-3 or TRBV12-4, with D possibly being TRBD1 or TRBD2 (5 bases each). The V gene lost 7 bases and the J gene lost 0 bases, with 19 bases spanning the gap. The CDR3 loop spans 16 amino acids.

This clonotype was counted ten times or more. J is TRBJ1-6 and V is TRBV20-1; 8 nucleotides align to TRBD1. CDR1 is DFQATT and CDR2 is SNEGSKA in the germline V gene (reference sequence). After removal of 7 bases from V and 8 bases from J, the junction contained 4 bases not matched to a gene. The CDR3 spans 12 residues. CDR3 residues: CSGQGADSPLHF. Here the CDR3 DNA reads TGCAGTGGGCAGGGGGCGGATTCACCCCTCCACTTT.

There are many counts of this clonotype. V is TRBV24-1 and J is TRBJ1-5; 9 nucleotides line up with TRBD1. From germline, CDR1 is KGHDR and CDR2 SFDVKD. The CDR3 has 14 residues. J gave up 1 base and V 10 bases, and 4 bases lay outside the gene matches. CDR3 coding DNA: TGTGCCACAAGGGGGACAGGGAGCAATCAGCCCCAGCATTTT. The encoded protein is CATRGTGSNQPQHF.

This clonotype showed up many times. V usage is TRBV29-1 and J usage is TRBJ2-3; D gene unclear. The CDR3 has 15 residues. Trimming removed 0 bases at V and 6 bases at J, with 16 bases between. The germline CDR1 and CDR2 sequences are SQVTM and ANQGSEA. CDR3 sequence: CSVEDRRSPGDTQYF. CDR3 nucleotides: TGCAGCGTTGAAGATCGTCGCAGTCCGGGTGATACGCAGTATTTT.